This TCR beta chain was recovered during a study of naive and memory T cell subsets. Study-level points and caveats: Especially in CD8 cells, naive repertoires contained a few larger clonotypes, possibly CD45RA-re-expressing memory cells. In CD4 and CD8 cells, diversity dropped from naive through EMRA.

Two oligonucleotides, mixed equimolar, formed the beta constant-region primer covering TRBC1 and TRBC2. Nested alpha and beta constant-region primers with the SP2 primer drove four PCR rounds on ligated cDNA. MiXCR was run by TCRdb on the UMI-ligation and nested PCR reads, yielding one entry per CDR3 protein. This table has 120,000 to 150,000 distinct CDR3 sequences, over 20% appearing once. Details on this clonotype: Its antigen is currently unknown.

The CDR3 sequence is 16 residues long. The V end was cut by 1 base, the J end by 4 bases, with 16 bases between. Germline CDR1 reads MGHRA; CDR2 reads YSYEKL. The chain uses TRBV4-1 and TRBJ2-5, with D uncertain. The specimen sequenced was naive CD4+ T cells from blood. This sequence was found in a human donor in good health. The CDR3 sequence is CASSQAGFERRETQYF. The CDR3 region has the DNA TGCGCCAGCAGCCAAGCTGGTTTCGAGCGACGAGAGACCCAGTACTTC.